Below are 20 T cell receptor beta chains sequenced from a single sample in a study of blood T cell repertoires in COVID-19. Profiling relied on immunoSEQ multiplex PCR, and the TCRdb table lists in-frame clones only, not all of them. The table includes approximately 50,000 clones, 85% to 90% detected once. The sample comprised peripheral blood. Source of these receptors: a man in his 60s with acute or convalescent COVID-19.

V and J are TRBV29-1 and TRBJ1-2, with D uncertain. The germline gives CDR1 SQVTM, CDR2 ANQGSEA. With 5 bases removed from V and 4 bases from J, the gap between germline ends came to 8 bases. The CDR3 is made up of 11 amino acids. In DNA form, the CDR3 reads TGCAGCGTTATGACGGGCTATGGCTACACCTTC. Its translation: CSVMTGYGYTF.

The chain is built from TRBV7-6 and TRBJ1-1; 8 bases are a match to TRBD1. With V trimmed by 5 bases and J by 1 base, 12 bases remained unmatched. From germline, CDR1 is SGHVS and CDR2 FNYEAQ. The CDR3 contains 17 residues. CDR3 loop: CASSPPGRGLSNTEAFF. The CDR3 DNA follows: TGTGCCAGCAGCCCCCCGGGCAGGGGGCTGTCGAACACTGAAGCTTTCTTT.

V usage is TRBV27 and J usage is TRBJ2-3; 12 bases are shared with TRBD1. The CDR3 is 18 amino acids. After removal of 4 bases from V and 2 bases from J, the junction contained 10 bases not matched to a gene. Per the germline V gene, CDR1 is MNHEY and CDR2 is SMNVEV (reference sequence). The CDR3 DNA sequence: TGTGCCAGCAGTTACCGGGACAGGGGGCCCTACTACACAGATACGCAGTATTTT. Translating it yields CASSYRDRGPYYTDTQYF.

This clone was seen only once. The rearrangement links TRBV27 to TRBJ2-7; 12 bases map to TRBD1. Trimming took 3 bases from V and 7 from J; bases not matched to a gene: 7. The germline gives CDR1 MNHEY, CDR2 SMNVEV (reference sequence). This CDR3 spans 15 amino acids. In nucleotides, the CDR3 is TGTGCCAGCAGTTTTAGGGGACAGGGGGCGCCGGAGCAGTACTTC. Its protein is CASSFRGQGAPEQYF.

The chain employs TRBV2 and TRBJ2-5, with 9 bases that match TRBD1. The ends lost 6 bases at V and 4 bases at J; junction bases unmatched: 0. The CDR3 is 12 amino acids. Germline values: CDR1 SNHLY, CDR2 FYNNEI. CDR3 in DNA: TGTGCCAGCAGGACAGGGGGAGAGACCCAGTACTTC. Translating gives CASRTGGETQYF.

J is TRBJ2-1 and V is TRBV24-1; D might be TRBD2 (6 bases). V dropped 4 bases and J dropped 5 bases, with 14 bases sitting between them. CDR3 size: 15 residues. Germline V gene sequence: CDR1 KGHDR, CDR2 SFDVKD. The CDR3 bases are TGTGCCACCAGTGACCCTACCCTAGCGCACAATGAGCAGTTCTTC. Protein sequence: CATSDPTLAHNEQFF.

This chain links TRBV5-8 with TRBJ2-5; 12 nucleotides align to TRBD2. The CDR3 is made up of 16 amino acids. Trimming removed 0 bases from V and 4 bases from J; junction bases left unmatched: 4. Germline CDR1 reads SGHTS; CDR2 reads YDEGEE. Written as DNA, the CDR3 is TGTGCCAGCAGCTTGGAGCTAGCGGGAGGGCGAGAGACCCAGTACTTC. Encoded protein: CASSLELAGGRETQYF.

The rearrangement links TRBV6-6 to TRBJ1-2, with D possibly matching TRBD1 (6 bases). Trimming shortened V by 5 bases and J by 5 bases, and 18 bases separated the two germline ends. CDR3 size: 15 residues. Germline CDR1 is MNHNY and CDR2 is SVGAGI (reference sequence). CDR3 residues: CASSPGQGSLYGYTF. The CDR3 bases are TGTGCCAGCAGTCCGGGACAAGGCTCTCTATATGGCTACACCTTC.

J is TRBJ2-1 and V is TRBV5-1; 7 bases map to TRBD1. Trimming cost V 2 bases and J 8 bases; bases outside gene matches: 7. The CDR3 spans 14 residues. Germline-derived CDR1 and CDR2 are SGHRS and YFSETQ. The CDR3 loop is CASSLQQGTHEQFF. CDR3 nucleotides: TGCGCCAGCAGCTTACAACAGGGGACCCATGAGCAGTTCTTC.

This chain joins TRBV10-3 and TRBJ2-7; 9 nucleotides agree with TRBD1. Trimming took 6 bases from V and 2 from J; bases not matched to a gene: 5. Germline CDR1 reads ENHRY; CDR2 reads SYGVKD. The CDR3 totals 14 residues. Here the CDR3 DNA reads TGTGCCATCAGGAGGACAGGGGAGCCCTACGAGCAGTACTTC. This translates into CAIRRTGEPYEQYF.

As regards this clone: One junction end does not reproduce the germline sequence, and a read error may be involved. This CDR3 is also generated by other DNA sequences in the sample. CDR3 sequence reads: CASSYRGLVLNEQFF. In DNA form, the CDR3 reads TGTGCCAGCAGTTACCGGGGACTAGTTTTAAATGAGCAATTCTTC. The chain carries TRBV6-2 or TRBV6-3 and TRBJ2-1; 8 bases match TRBD2. The length of the CDR3 is 15 residues. From germline, CDR1 is MNHEY and CDR2 SVGEGT.

Comment on this clone: This sample includes further DNA sequences coding for the same CDR3. The chain is built from TRBV30 and TRBJ1-1; D is unresolved. The CDR3 has 13 amino acids. Germline V gene lookup returns CDR1 GTSNPN and CDR2 SVGIG (reference sequence). V lost 0 bases and J 2 bases, leaving 7 bases between the germline ends. The CDR3 nucleotides read TGTGCCTGGAGTGTGTCGAGAAACACTGAAGCTTTCTTT. Translating it yields CAWSVSRNTEAFF.

J is TRBJ2-5 and V is TRBV3-1 (or the pseudogene TRBV3-2), with D perhaps matching TRBD2 (6 bases). The CDR3 totals 11 residues. Germline values: CDR1 LGHDT, CDR2 YNNKEL (reference sequence). Trimming shortened V by 4 bases and J by 9 bases, and 9 bases separated the two germline ends. Here the CDR3 reads CASSPGEAQYF. The CDR3 DNA sequence: TGTGCCAGCAGCCCTGGGGAGGCCCAGTACTTC.

V is TRBV5-1 and J is TRBJ2-4; 7 bases match TRBD1. The CDR3 spans 15 residues. V shed 0 bases, J shed 4 bases, and the junction held 4 bases outside the gene matches. CDR1 is SGHRS and CDR2 is YFSETQ in the germline V gene. CDR3 nucleotide sequence: TGCGCCAGCAGCTTGGGACAGGGATCTAAAAACATTCAGTACTTC. Translation: CASSLGQGSKNIQYF.

The chain couples TRBV7-9 to TRBJ2-7; maybe TRBD1 (5 bases). V was trimmed by 5 bases and J by 0 bases, leaving 14 bases between them. CDR3 length equals 15 residues. Germline CDR1 SEHNR, CDR2 FQNEAQ (reference sequence). The CDR3 reads CASSLDRTSSYEQYF. The CDR3 region has the DNA TGTGCCAGCAGCCTTGACAGAACAAGCTCCTACGAGCAGTACTTC. Variable domain in full (rest from reference TRBV7-9 and TRBJ2-7): DTGVSQNPRHKITKRGQNVTFRCDPISEHNRLYWYRQTLGQGPEFLTYFQNEAQLEKSRLLSDRFSAERPKGSFSTLEIQRTEQGDSAMYLCASSLDRTSSYEQYFGPGTRLTVT.

The chain carries TRBV19 and TRBJ2-2; D unclear. This CDR3 contains 17 residues. V was cut by 3 bases and J by 4 bases, with 18 bases left in between. Germline CDR1 LNHDA, CDR2 SQIVND (reference sequence). The CDR3 is CASSITPSGVSTGELFF. The CDR3 DNA reads TGTGCCAGTAGTATTACCCCTTCTGGAGTATCCACCGGGGAGCTGTTTTTT.

This clone was detected only a few times. The gene calls are TRBV2 and TRBJ2-7, with a weak D call TRBD2 (6 bases). V was shortened by 6 bases and J by 4 bases, with 13 bases between the two germline ends. Germline CDR1 reads SNHLY; CDR2 reads FYNNEI. The CDR3 consists of 13 residues. The CDR3 loop reads CASRESLAYEQYF. CDR3 DNA: TGTGCCAGCAGAGAATCCCTAGCGTACGAGCAGTACTTC.

This clone has only one observation. The chain is built from TRBV28 and TRBJ1-4; D unclear. The V and J ends lost 6 bases and 2 bases respectively, with 13 bases between them. Per germline, CDR1 MDHEN and CDR2 SYDVKM. The CDR3 consists of 15 residues. DNA of the CDR3: TGTGCCAGCAGAAATACAGCTGGCACTAATGAAAAACTGTTTTTT. Translated, it gives CASRNTAGTNEKLFF. Full variable domain (outside the CDR3, taken from reference TRBV28 and TRBJ1-4): DVKVTQSSRYLVKRTGEKVFLECVQDMDHENMFWYRQDPGLGLRLIYFSYDVKMKEKGDIPEGYSVSREKKERFSLILESASTNQTSMYLCASRNTAGTNEKLFFGSGTQLSVL.

The V and J genes are TRBV27 and TRBJ2-7; maybe TRBD1 (6 bases). Per germline, CDR1 MNHEY and CDR2 SMNVEV (reference sequence). The CDR3 extends over 16 amino acids. The germline V and J ends were trimmed by 8 bases and 5 bases, with 25 bases remaining between them. CDR3 nucleotides: TGTGCCAGCGGACAACCACAGGGTATAGTTTCCCACGAGCAGTACTTC. Translated: CASGQPQGIVSHEQYF.

The V and J genes are TRBV5-4 and TRBJ2-1, with a possible D match to TRBD2 (6 bases). Germline CDR1 and CDR2: SGHNT and YYREEE (reference sequence). Trimming cost V 3 bases and J 7 bases, with 17 bases left between them. The CDR3 has 15 amino acids. The CDR3 spells CASSWMGPRGNEQFF. The CDR3 nucleotides are TGTGCCAGCAGCTGGATGGGTCCTCGGGGGAATGAGCAGTTCTTC.